This T cell receptor beta chain is from a study of blood T cell repertoires in COVID-19. The germline V gene encodes CDR1 WSHSY and CDR2 SAAADI. The CDR3 covers 15 residues. With 4 bases removed from V and 3 bases from J, the gap between germline ends came to 13 bases. Produced via immunoSEQ multiplex PCR; TCRdb's table is partial and in-frame only. The sample lists 200,000 to 300,000 clones, approximately 86% occurring once. The sequence was obtained from a man aged 30-40 years with active or convalescent COVID-19. Sequencing was performed on peripheral blood. The genes are TRBV10-2 and TRBJ1-3, with D perhaps TRBD1 (6 bases). The CDR3 DNA reads TGCGCCAGCAGTGTCCGAGGGGGTGGTGGAAACACCATATATTTT. Translation gives CASSVRGGGGNTIYF.